The 27 T cell receptor beta chains given below trace back to one sample, sequenced in a study of OX40 agonist ivuxolimab in advanced cancers. Libraries were prepared by immunoSEQ multiplex PCR; TCRdb keeps only in-frame clonotypes and omits some of them. This sample carries fewer than 70,000 clones, 87% of them seen once, and the ten largest clones take approximately 0.61%. Here the sequenced sample was CD4+ or CD8+ T cells sorted from blood, taken in a trial of the OX40 agonist ivuxolimab. The receptors shown here come from an adult with an advanced solid tumor such as melanoma, head and neck, liver or kidney cancer.

This clone was picked up a small number of times. This chain uses TRBV2 with TRBJ2-1; TRBD2 aligns across 8 bases. The trim removed 5 bases at V and 7 bases at J, leaving 7 bases unmatched. The germline V gene encodes CDR1 SNHLY and CDR2 FYNNEI. The CDR3 consists of 14 residues. The CDR3 DNA reads TGTGCCAGCAGTTTTAGCGGGAACGGGAATGAGCAGTTCTTC. Protein: CASSFSGNGNEQFF. The whole variable domain, remainder taken from reference TRBV2 and TRBJ2-1, is EPEVTQTPSHQVTQMGQEVILRCVPISNHLYFYWYRQILGQKVEFLVSFYNNEISEKSEIFDDQFSVERPDGSNFTLKIRSTKLEDSAMYFCASSFSGNGNEQFFGPGTRLTVL.

This sequence joins TRBV18 and TRBJ2-6; 10 nucleotides match TRBD1. V was pared by 4 bases and J by 0 bases, with 6 bases of the junction left unmatched. This CDR3 has 18 amino acids. Germline-derived CDR1 and CDR2 are KGHSH and LQKENI. In nucleotides, the CDR3 is TGTGCCAGCTCACGTAGGACAGGGGGACTCTCTGGGGCCAACGTCCTGACTTTC. It translates to CASSRRTGGLSGANVLTF.

The chain employs TRBV5-1 and TRBJ1-2, with TRBD1 as a possible D gene (5 bases). There are 14 residues in the CDR3. Germline values: CDR1 SGHRS, CDR2 YFSETQ. Trimming shortened V by 1 base and J by 2 bases, and 9 bases separated the two germline ends. The CDR3 protein is CASSLNSGNYGYTF. DNA of the CDR3: TGCGCCAGCAGCTTGAATTCAGGGAACTATGGCTACACCTTC. Full variable domain (outside the CDR3, taken from reference TRBV5-1 and TRBJ1-2): KAGVTQTPRYLIKTRGQQVTLSCSPISGHRSVSWYQQTPGQGLQFLFEYFSETQRNKGNFPGRFSGRQFSNSRSEMNVSTLELGDSALYLCASSLNSGNYGYTFGSGTRLTVV.

This clone has only one observation. The chain recombines TRBV6-5 with TRBJ2-3, with 7 positions matching TRBD2. The V segment lost 4 bases and the J segment 4 bases; nucleotides outside the gene matches: 5. Per germline, CDR1 MNHEY and CDR2 SVGAGI. The CDR3 consists of 14 residues. CDR3 residues: CASSSTLAADTQYF. The CDR3 coding sequence is TGTGCCAGCAGTTCGACCCTAGCGGCAGATACGCAGTATTTT.

The J gene is TRBJ2-3, the V gene TRBV15, with 8 bases aligning to TRBD2. CDR3 size: 17 residues. CDR1 is LNHNV, CDR2 YYDKDF, per germline (reference sequence). After removal of 0 bases from V and 6 bases from J, the junction contained 11 bases not matched to a gene. CDR3 coding DNA: TGTGCCACCAGCAGAGATAGGATAGCGGGACCCGGGGATACGCAGTATTTT. Its translation is CATSRDRIAGPGDTQYF.

The chain links TRBV25-1 to TRBJ2-5, with 9 bases aligning to TRBD2. The CDR3 is 17 residues long. With V trimmed by 0 bases and J by 1 base, 6 bases remained unmatched. Germline V gene sequence: CDR1 MGHDK, CDR2 SYGVNS. CDR3 amino acids: CASSEYLASGIQETQYF. DNA for the CDR3: TGTGCCAGCAGTGAATACCTCGCTAGCGGGATCCAAGAGACCCAGTACTTC.

V is TRBV7-8 and J is TRBJ1-1; D is perhaps TRBD1 (5 bases). Germline CDR1 reads SGHVS; CDR2 reads FQNEAQ. The ends were cut back, 0 bases at V and 4 bases at J, with 9 bases in the middle. The CDR3 consists of 14 residues. The CDR3 coding sequence is TGTGCCAGCAGCTTAGCGGCCGGGGGCACTGAAGCTTTCTTT. It yields the protein CASSLAAGGTEAFF.

The chain joins TRBV30 to TRBJ2-4, with D perhaps TRBD2 (6 bases). Germline CDR1 and CDR2: GTSNPN and SVGIG (reference sequence). CDR3 size: 13 residues. V lost 4 bases and J 1 base, leaving 8 bases between the germline ends. This chain's CDR3 is CAWKGGAKNIQYF. The CDR3 nucleotides read TGTGCCTGGAAAGGAGGGGCCAAAAACATTCAGTACTTC.

The chain joins TRBV6-5 to TRBJ1-3; possibly TRBD1 for D (5 bases). The CDR3 is made up of 15 amino acids. Germline V CDR1 and CDR2: MNHEY, SVGAGI. Trimming stripped 6 bases from V and 2 bases from J, with 14 bases between. This CDR3 reads CASSRLIGAGNTIYF. CDR3 nucleotide sequence: TGTGCCAGCAGCCGCCTCATAGGGGCTGGAAACACCATATATTTT.

Judged by abundance, this clone is medium-sized. The chain employs TRBV6-1 and TRBJ2-5; D is unclear. Trimming took off 2 bases at V and 6 bases at J, with 10 bases between the two ends. CDR3 length: 13 residues. Germline CDR1 MNHNS, CDR2 SASEGT. CDR3 protein: CASSERPDKTQYF. The CDR3 DNA reads TGTGCCAGCAGTGAAAGGCCCGATAAGACCCAGTACTTC.

V gene TRBV9 combines with J gene TRBJ2-5, with 7 nucleotides matching TRBD2. V lost 0 bases to trimming and J lost 3 bases; unmatched junction nucleotides: 5. This CDR3 contains 15 residues. CDR1 SGDLS and CDR2 YYNGEE come from the germline V gene. CDR3 loop: CASSVGASGEETQYF. The CDR3 bases are TGTGCCAGCAGCGTAGGGGCTAGCGGAGAAGAGACCCAGTACTTC. Full variable domain (missing parts from reference TRBV9 and TRBJ2-5): DSGVTQTPKHLITATGQRVTLRCSPRSGDLSVYWYQQSLDQGLQFLIQYYNGEERAKGNILERFSAQQFPDLHSELNLSSLELGDSALYFCASSVGASGEETQYFGPGTRLLVL.

J is TRBJ2-7 and V is TRBV10-3; no definite D call. Trimming stripped 2 bases from V and 3 bases from J, with 5 bases between. The CDR3 spans 12 residues. The V gene's germline CDR1 is ENHRY and CDR2 SYGVKD. The CDR3 spells CAISETNYEQYF. In DNA form, the CDR3 reads TGTGCCATCAGTGAGACAAACTACGAGCAGTACTTC.

This clone was picked up a small number of times. The CDR3 is CASSETTGRPGNQPQHF. CDR3 DNA: TGTGCCAGCAGTGAAACGACAGGGAGACCGGGCAATCAGCCCCAGCATTTT. V and J are TRBV6-1 and TRBJ1-5, with 7 bases lining up with TRBD1. This CDR3 contains 17 residues. V dropped 2 bases and J dropped 2; count of bases not matched to a gene: 9. CDR1 and CDR2 (germline): MNHNS, SASEGT.

J is TRBJ2-5 and V is TRBV5-1, with D maybe TRBD2 (5 bases). CDR3 size: 13 residues. Germline values: CDR1 SGHRS, CDR2 YFSETQ. V dropped 0 bases and J dropped 4 bases, with 7 bases sitting between them. CDR3 residues: CASSLGRGETQYF. The CDR3, as DNA: TGCGCCAGCAGCTTGGGACGGGGAGAGACCCAGTACTTC.

This clone was detected a few times. The chain is built from TRBV9 and TRBJ2-6, with D maybe TRBD1 (5 bases). V lost 7 bases and J lost 0, with 11 bases in between. The germline V gene has CDR1 SGDLS and CDR2 YYNGEE. The CDR3 extends over 15 amino acids. CDR3 sequence: CASQDSTSGANVLTF. The DNA for the CDR3 is TGTGCCAGCCAAGACAGCACCTCTGGGGCCAACGTCCTGACTTTC.

The chain employs TRBV18 and TRBJ2-3; no reliable D call. The ends were cut back, 1 base at V and 3 bases at J, with 11 bases in the middle. This CDR3 is built from 15 residues. Per the germline V gene, CDR1 is KGHSH and CDR2 is LQKENI. DNA for the CDR3: TGTGCCAGCTCACCACTCTGGGTGCAGACAGATACGCAGTATTTT. Translation: CASSPLWVQTDTQYF.

V gene TRBV27 combines with J gene TRBJ1-4; TRBD1 matches 7 bases. Germline CDR1 and CDR2: MNHEY and SMNVEV (reference sequence). The V and J ends lost 7 bases and 7 bases, in that order; junction bases with no gene match: 12. This CDR3 comprises 15 residues. CDR3 bases: TGTGCCAGCAAAAGTCTCGGGGCAGGGGGTGAAAAACTGTTTTTT. This codes for CASKSLGAGGEKLFF.

The V and J genes are TRBV29-1 and TRBJ2-3, with 10 bases that match TRBD2. There are 14 residues in the CDR3. The V and J ends lost 4 bases and 5 bases, in that order; junction bases with no gene match: 6. Germline lookup yields CDR1 SQVTM and CDR2 ANQGSEA. CDR3 in amino acids: CSVAGTSVIDTQYF. In DNA, the CDR3 is TGCAGCGTTGCCGGGACTAGCGTAATAGATACGCAGTATTTT.

The chain uses TRBV11-2 and TRBJ2-5; D might be TRBD1 or TRBD2, each matching 5 bases. This CDR3 region has 14 residues. CDR1 and CDR2 from the germline V gene are SGHAT and FQNNGV. The ends were cut back, 4 bases at V and 5 bases at J, with 14 bases in the middle. DNA for the CDR3: TGTGCCAGCAGCTACAGGACACTAGAGGAGACCCAGTACTTC. Amino acids: CASSYRTLEETQYF. The whole variable domain, remainder taken from reference TRBV11-2 and TRBJ2-5, is EAGVAQSPRYKIIEKRQSVAFWCNPISGHATLYWYQQILGQGPKLLIQFQNNGVVDDSQLPKDRFSAERLKGVDSTLKIQPAKLEDSAVYLCASSYRTLEETQYFGPGTRLLVL.

CDR3: CASSDSGSFYNEQFF. CDR3 DNA sequence: TGTGCCAGCAGTGACAGCGGGAGCTTCTACAATGAGCAGTTCTTC. The chain is built from TRBV6-1 and TRBJ2-1; 8 bases map to TRBD2. This CDR3 spans 15 amino acids. In germline, CDR1 is MNHNS, CDR2 SASEGT. After removal of 3 bases from V and 3 bases from J, the junction contained 4 bases not matched to a gene.

The rearrangement links TRBV28 to TRBJ1-3; a weak D match, TRBD1 (6 bases). The germline V gene encodes CDR1 MDHEN and CDR2 SYDVKM. Trimming took 6 bases from V and 3 from J, leaving 12 bases between them. There are 14 residues in the CDR3. This CDR3 reads CASRPGALGNTIYF. The CDR3 DNA reads TGTGCCAGCAGGCCGGGGGCTCTTGGAAACACCATATATTTT.

The rearrangement links TRBV5-1 to TRBJ2-5, with D hard to call. The CDR3 extends over 15 amino acids. The V end lost 0 bases, the J end lost 5 bases, and 14 bases lay between the germline ends. Germline V gene sequence: CDR1 SGHRS, CDR2 YFSETQ. CDR3: CASSLGGRWGETQYF. The CDR3 nucleotides are TGCGCCAGCAGCTTGGGTGGTAGATGGGGTGAGACCCAGTACTTC.

The chain links TRBV16 to TRBJ2-7; 8 nucleotides align to TRBD1. Trimming cost V 4 bases and J 4 bases; bases outside gene matches: 3. This CDR3 is built from 13 residues. Germline V gives CDR1 KGHSY, CDR2 FQNENV. The CDR3 loop is CASSRTGFYEQYF. The CDR3, as DNA: TGTGCCAGCAGCCGGACAGGGTTTTACGAGCAGTACTTC.

V gene TRBV18 combines with J gene TRBJ1-1; 10 bases line up with TRBD1. CDR1 and CDR2 from the germline V gene are KGHSH and LQKENI. This CDR3 is 16 amino acids long. The V segment lost 2 bases and the J segment 5 bases; nucleotides outside the gene matches: 8. CDR3 in DNA: TGTGCCAGCTCACCAATCCGGGACAGGGGACGGACTGAAGCTTTCTTT. Translation: CASSPIRDRGRTEAFF. The full variable domain, rest sourced from reference TRBV18 and TRBJ1-1, is NAGVMQNPRHLVRRRGQEARLRCSPMKGHSHVYWYRQLPEEGLKFMVYLQKENIIDESGMPKERFSAEFPKEGPSILRIQQVVRGDSAAYFCASSPIRDRGRTEAFFGQGTRLTVV.

The chain recombines TRBV6-4 with TRBJ2-7; 10 nucleotides match TRBD1. This CDR3 spans 13 amino acids. V was clipped by 5 bases and J by 7 bases; unmatched bases: 5. Germline V gene data show CDR1 as MRHNA and CDR2 as SNTAGT. CDR3 bases: TGTGCCAGCAGTCCCGGGACAGGGGCGGAGCAGTACTTC. This codes for CASSPGTGAEQYF.

The CDR3 loop is CASSLVIGSYEQYF. CDR3 DNA sequence: TGCGCCAGCAGCTTGGTCATAGGATCCTACGAGCAGTACTTC. The chain uses TRBV5-1 and TRBJ2-7, with D unresolved. Germline V CDR1 and CDR2: SGHRS, YFSETQ. CDR3 length equals 14 residues. V gave up 0 bases and J gave up 1 base, with 8 bases separating them. Full variable domain (outside the CDR3, taken from reference TRBV5-1 and TRBJ2-7): KAGVTQTPRYLIKTRGQQVTLSCSPISGHRSVSWYQQTPGQGLQFLFEYFSETQRNKGNFPGRFSGRQFSNSRSEMNVSTLELGDSALYLCASSLVIGSYEQYFGPGTRLTVT.

This chain links TRBV6-1 with TRBJ2-2, with TRBD2 as a possible D gene (6 bases). Germline loops: CDR1 MNHNS, CDR2 SASEGT. Trimming removed 8 bases at V and 1 base at J, with 11 bases between. There are 14 residues in the CDR3. The CDR3 protein is CASDGLKNTGELFF. DNA of the CDR3: TGTGCCAGCGACGGACTAAAGAACACCGGGGAGCTGTTTTTT.